These T cell receptor beta chains were read from a single sample in a study of blood T cell repertoires in COVID-19. Assay: immunoSEQ multiplex PCR; the TCRdb copy retains only in-frame clones and omits some. The sample contains roughly 120,000 clones, less than 75% of which appear only once. Sequenced: peripheral blood. The receptors were sampled from a human donor with acute or convalescent COVID-19. The donor label of this sample is uncertain. The CDR3 runs from the conserved cysteine through the conserved F or W. D genes are given only for firm matches. Clone size, where shown, is once, few, many, or a class for clones that have expanded.

CDR3nt | CDR3aa | v_gene | abundance | len | j_gene | d_gene
TGTGCCAGCAGCCCAACCAACAGGGTTTGGAACTATGGCTACACCTTC | CASSPTNRVWNYGYTF | TRBV7-9 | NA | 16 | TRBJ1-2 | NA
TGTGCCAGCAGCTTGTTCCGGGACAGCTTCACCGGGGAGCTGTTTTTT | CASSLFRDSFTGELFF | TRBV5-6 | once | 16 | TRBJ2-2 | TRBD1
TGTGCCAGCAGCTTACGTAGGATGGGAGGAATCAATGAGCAGTTCTTC | CASSLRRMGGINEQFF | TRBV11-2 | NA | 16 | TRBJ2-1 | NA
TGTGCCAGCAGTTCGGACAGGGGGCGGGAAAAACTGTTTTTT | CASSSDRGREKLFF | TRBV27 | NA | 14 | TRBJ1-4 | TRBD1
TGTGCCATCAGTGAACAGGGACCCTATGGCTACACCTTC | CAISEQGPYGYTF | TRBV10-3 | NA | 13 | TRBJ1-2 | NA
TGTGCCAGCAGCCCCTACTATAGCGGGGGGTTCTCCTACGAGCAGTACTTC | CASSPYYSGGFSYEQYF | TRBV3-1/TRBV3-2 | NA | 17 | TRBJ2-7 | TRBD2
TGTGCCAGCAGTTTATCCGGGACAGGGCATGAAAAACTGTTTTTT | CASSLSGTGHEKLFF | TRBV28 | NA | 15 | TRBJ1-4 | TRBD1
TGTGCCAGCAGTTATGCCCAGGGCGGACCCCTCCACTTT | CASSYAQGGPLHF | TRBV6-5 | NA | 13 | TRBJ1-6 | NA
TGTGCCAGCAGCTTAGCGTCTAAGCTGGTCTTT | CASSLASKLVF | TRBV7-9 | NA | 11 | TRBJ1-1 | NA
TGTGCCAGCAGCTTAACGGGACAGAGTATGGCAACCATATATTTT | CASSLTGQSMATIYF | TRBV7-2 | NA | 15 | TRBJ1-3 | TRBD1
TGTGCCAGCAGCACTAGTGGGTACCAGCCCCAGCATTTT | CASSTSGYQPQHF | TRBV7-2 | NA | 13 | TRBJ1-5 | NA
TGCAGCGCCCTCGACCGGGACAGGCGTAAAAACATTCAGTACTTC | CSALDRDRRKNIQYF | TRBV29-1 | once | 15 | TRBJ2-4 | TRBD1